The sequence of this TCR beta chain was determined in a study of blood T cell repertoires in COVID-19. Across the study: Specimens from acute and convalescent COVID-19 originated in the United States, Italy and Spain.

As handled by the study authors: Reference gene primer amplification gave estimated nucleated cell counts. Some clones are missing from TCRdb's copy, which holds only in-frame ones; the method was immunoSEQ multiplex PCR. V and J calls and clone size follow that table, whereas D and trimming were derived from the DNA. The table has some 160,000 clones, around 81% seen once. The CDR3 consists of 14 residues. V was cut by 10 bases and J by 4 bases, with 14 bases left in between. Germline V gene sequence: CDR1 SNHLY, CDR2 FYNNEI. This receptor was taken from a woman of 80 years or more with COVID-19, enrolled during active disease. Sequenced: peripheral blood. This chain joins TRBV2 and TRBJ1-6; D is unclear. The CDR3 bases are TGTGCCACCGCGGGGAGGGCTTATAATTCACCCCTCCACTTT. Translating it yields CATAGRAYNSPLHF.